This T cell receptor (beta chain) was found in a study of blood T cell repertoires in COVID-19. V shed 9 bases and J 3 bases; nucleotides not matched to a gene: 11. The CDR3 loop spans 15 amino acids. Germline CDR1 reads MNHEY; CDR2 reads SVGAGI. Sequenced by immunoSEQ multiplex PCR; TCRdb stores in-frame clones only, minus some. In the table there are roughly 140,000 clones, roughly 80% of which are singletons. This clone was seen a single time. Either two negative PCRs, clearance, or symptom resolution qualified Cohort 3 donors as recovered. The chain employs TRBV6-5 and TRBJ2-7; 10 bases are a match to TRBD1. The specimen was PBMCs or T cells enriched from blood (not recorded which). The sequence was obtained from a man aged 45-65 years who had recovered from COVID-19. The CDR3 spells CASYRMGQGIYEQYF. Here the CDR3 DNA reads TGTGCCAGTTACCGAATGGGACAGGGGATCTACGAGCAGTACTTC.